The TCR beta chain described here comes from a study of regulatory T cells in long-lasting Graves disease. Study background: Over-5-year antithyroid drug use with positive TSH receptor antibodies defined persistent Graves' disease in the study. General study results and limits: Small sample size may have lowered accuracy.

In this sample, this clonotype turned up many times. What it binds is unknown. The sample's time point: persistent/refractory GD, antithyroid drugs over 5 years with positive TRAb. From RNA extracted from PBMCs, the TCR library was made. Arm-PCR of CDR3 regions and iRepertoire HTBI primers were the basis on which TCR beta libraries were built. TCRdb analysed the multiplex PCR reads with MiXCR anew, one entry per CDR3 protein. Here the sample spans 300,000 or so distinct CDR3 sequences, about 20% being singletons. The CDR3 has 14 amino acids. Deletions cut 3 bases from V and 3 bases from J, with 9 bases between. The germline CDR1 and CDR2 sequences are MDHEN and SYDVKM.

The chain couples TRBV28 to TRBJ1-5; possible D gene TRBD1, 5 bases. The sequencing here drew on peripheral blood mononuclear cells (PBMCs), taken when the disease was refractory, from a patient treated with antithyroid drugs. This TCR derives from a female donor with Graves disease. CDR3 in DNA: TGTGCCAGCAGTTTTCGACAGTACAATCAGCCCCAGCATTTT. Protein sequence: CASSFRQYNQPQHF. The full variable domain, in which reference TRBV28 and TRBJ1-5 provide the parts outside the CDR3, is DVKVTQSSRYLVKRTGEKVFLECVQDMDHENMFWYRQDPGLGLRLIYFSYDVKMKEKGDIPEGYSVSREKKERFSLILESASTNQTSMYLCASSFRQYNQPQHFGDGTRLSIL.